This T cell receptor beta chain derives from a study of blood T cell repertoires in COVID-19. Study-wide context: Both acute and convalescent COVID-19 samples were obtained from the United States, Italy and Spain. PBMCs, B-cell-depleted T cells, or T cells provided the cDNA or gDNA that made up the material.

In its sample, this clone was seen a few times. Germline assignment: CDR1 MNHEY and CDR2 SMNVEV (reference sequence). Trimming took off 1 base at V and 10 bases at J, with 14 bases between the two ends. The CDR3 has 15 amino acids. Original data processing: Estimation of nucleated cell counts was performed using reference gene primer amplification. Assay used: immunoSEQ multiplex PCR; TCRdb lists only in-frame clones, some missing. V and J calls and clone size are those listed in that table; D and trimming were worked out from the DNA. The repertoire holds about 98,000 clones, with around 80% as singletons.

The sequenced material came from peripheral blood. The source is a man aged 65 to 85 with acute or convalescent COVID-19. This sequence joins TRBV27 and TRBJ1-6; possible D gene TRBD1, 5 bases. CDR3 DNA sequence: TGTGCCAGCAGTTTATTGGCCAGGGCGGCGTCACCCCTCCACTTT. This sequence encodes CASSLLARAASPLHF.